Listed below are T cell receptor beta chains from one sample, sequenced in a study of blood T cell repertoires in COVID-19. The data were produced by immunoSEQ multiplex PCR, yet TCRdb's version contains in-frame clones alone and is incomplete. This table has about 120,000 clones, around 87% appearing once. Source material: peripheral blood. The origin of the receptors is a woman in her fifties or sixties with COVID-19, enrolled during active disease. The CDR3 runs from the conserved cysteine through the conserved F or W. A D gene is named only where the DNA matches it firmly. Rows may omit the clone size; those that give it use once, few, many or a size class.

D: -; J: TRBJ1-4; V: TRBV6-6; size: -; CDR3: CASSYQGREKLFF; DNA: TGTGCCAGCAGTTATCAGGGGCGGGAAAAACTGTTTTTT
D: -; J: TRBJ1-1; V: TRBV10-3; size: -; CDR3: CAISQTRQALVEAFF; DNA: TGTGCCATCAGTCAGACCCGACAGGCCCTGGTTGAAGCTTTCTTT
D: -; J: TRBJ2-3; V: TRBV9; size: -; CDR3: CASSSRVPSTDTQYF; DNA: TGTGCCAGCAGCTCCCGAGTTCCTAGCACAGATACGCAGTATTTT
D: -; J: TRBJ1-4; V: TRBV30; size: -; CDR3: CAWSVGQPYNEKLFF; DNA: TGTGCCTGGAGTGTGGGGCAGCCTTATAATGAAAAACTGTTTTTT
D: -; J: TRBJ2-1; V: TRBV7-9; size: -; CDR3: CASSPLPTAMGNEQFF; DNA: TGTGCCAGCAGCCCTCTCCCGACAGCAATGGGGAATGAGCAGTTCTTC
D: -; J: TRBJ1-6; V: TRBV18; size: -; CDR3: CASSPQGSYNSPLHF; DNA: TGTGCCAGCTCACCTCAGGGATCCTATAATTCACCCCTCCACTTT
D: -; J: TRBJ2-7; V: TRBV14; size: -; CDR3: CASSHFQGSYEQYF; DNA: TGTGCCAGCAGCCATTTCCAGGGCTCCTACGAGCAGTACTTC
D: -; J: TRBJ1-2; V: TRBV9; size: -; CDR3: CASSVGAGAYGYTF; DNA: TGTGCCAGCAGCGTAGGGGCCGGCGCCTACGGCTACACCTTC
D: -; J: TRBJ1-1; V: TRBV18; size: -; CDR3: CASSPTTNPNTEAFF; DNA: TGTGCCAGCTCACCAACTACGAATCCGAACACTGAAGCTTTCTTT
D: -; J: TRBJ2-2; V: TRBV11-3; size: -; CDR3: CASSLQGAGELFF; DNA: TGTGCCAGCAGCTTACAGGGCGCCGGGGAGCTGTTTTTT
D: -; J: TRBJ1-1; V: TRBV12-3/TRBV12-4; size: -; CDR3: CASRYGGDAFF; DNA: TGTGCCAGCCGATACGGAGGGGACGCTTTCTTT
D: -; J: TRBJ2-7; V: TRBV6-5; size: many; CDR3: CASKQGLTPFF; DNA: TGTGCCAGTAAACAGGGTCTTACCCCCTTCTTC
D: -; J: TRBJ1-1; V: TRBV7-8; size: -; CDR3: CASSYTHREGRTEAFF; DNA: TGTGCCAGCAGTTACACACACAGGGAAGGGCGCACTGAAGCTTTCTTT
D: -; J: TRBJ1-1; V: TRBV9; size: -; CDR3: CASSGGHGAYTEAFF; DNA: TGTGCCAGCAGCGGGGGACACGGAGCTTACACTGAAGCTTTCTTT
D: -; J: TRBJ1-6; V: TRBV4-2; size: once; CDR3: CASSQDRGRRSPLHF; DNA: TGTGCCAGCAGCCAAGATCGGGGGAGGAGATCACCCCTCCACTTT
D: TRBD1; J: TRBJ1-1; V: TRBV18; size: -; CDR3: CASSPLLTGADTEAFF; DNA: TGTGCCAGCTCACCATTGCTGACAGGGGCCGACACTGAAGCTTTCTTT
D: TRBD1; J: TRBJ1-2; V: TRBV7-2; size: -; CDR3: CASSSRTGGPYGYTF; DNA: TGTGCCAGCAGTTCACGGACAGGGGGGCCATATGGCTACACCTTC
D: -; J: TRBJ1-2; V: TRBV5-6; size: -; CDR3: CASSLPGRGGYTF; DNA: TGTGCCAGCAGCTTGCCCGGGCGGGGTGGCTACACCTTC
D: TRBD2; J: TRBJ2-5; V: TRBV7-2; size: -; CDR3: CASSYSSGGAFETQYF; DNA: TGTGCCAGCAGCTATTCTAGCGGGGGGGCCTTTGAGACCCAGTACTTC
D: -; J: TRBJ1-5; V: TRBV19; size: many; CDR3: CASSLQGGNQPQHF; DNA: TGTGCCAGTAGTTTACAGGGCGGCAATCAGCCCCAGCATTTT
D: TRBD1; J: TRBJ1-1; V: TRBV27; size: -; CDR3: CASGNRGTEAFF; DNA: TGTGCCAGCGGGAACAGGGGAACTGAAGCTTTCTTT
D: -; J: TRBJ1-2; V: TRBV5-1; size: -; CDR3: CASSWESTSGDGYTF; DNA: TGCGCCAGCAGCTGGGAGAGCACCTCAGGCGATGGCTACACCTTC
D: TRBD1; J: TRBJ2-1; V: TRBV11-3; size: -; CDR3: CASSQSGTGRHEQFF; DNA: TGTGCCAGCAGCCAATCCGGGACAGGGCGCCATGAGCAGTTCTTC
D: -; J: TRBJ2-2; V: TRBV6-6; size: few; CDR3: CASSPTGLGGELFF; DNA: TGTGCCAGCAGTCCGACGGGTTTGGGCGGGGAGCTGTTTTTT
D: -; J: TRBJ1-6; V: TRBV25-1; size: few; CDR3: CASSEYGGFNSPLHF; DNA: TGTGCCAGCAGTGAATACGGGGGTTTTAATTCACCCCTCCACTTT
D: TRBD1; J: TRBJ1-2; V: TRBV3-1/TRBV3-2; size: -; CDR3: CASSQGGGGFYGYTF; DNA: TGTGCCAGCAGCCAAGGTGGAGGGGGCTTCTATGGCTACACCTTC
D: -; J: TRBJ2-7; V: TRBV9; size: few; CDR3: CASSPQGLRYEQYF; DNA: TGTGCCAGCAGCCCCCAGGGGTTGAGGTACGAGCAGTACTTC
D: -; J: TRBJ1-4; V: TRBV2; size: few; CDR3: CASSGVDNEKLFF; DNA: TGTGCCAGCAGTGGAGTCGATAATGAAAAACTGTTTTTT
D: -; J: TRBJ1-1; V: TRBV13; size: -; CDR3: CASRQGAFITEAFF; DNA: TGTGCCAGCAGGCAGGGTGCCTTTATTACTGAAGCTTTCTTT
D: -; J: TRBJ1-1; V: TRBV7-9; size: once; CDR3: CASSFYRDTEAFF; DNA: TGTGCCAGCAGCTTTTACAGGGACACTGAAGCTTTCTTT
D: -; J: TRBJ2-3; V: TRBV5-1; size: -; CDR3: CASSLATRAGPYGTQYF; DNA: TGCGCCAGCAGCTTGGCCACGAGGGCTGGGCCCTACGGTACGCAGTATTTT
D: -; J: TRBJ2-3; V: TRBV7-6; size: -; CDR3: CASSSVAGTTDTQYF; DNA: TGTGCCAGCAGCTCGGTGGCGGGAACCACAGATACGCAGTATTTT
D: -; J: TRBJ1-2; V: TRBV2; size: -; CDR3: CASSPGYNYGYTF; DNA: TGTGCCAGCAGTCCAGGGTATAACTATGGCTACACCTTC
D: -; J: TRBJ2-1; V: TRBV18; size: -; CDR3: CASSNRGYNEQFF; DNA: TGTGCCAGCTCCAACCGGGGCTACAATGAGCAGTTCTTC
D: -; J: TRBJ2-7; V: TRBV12-3/TRBV12-4; size: -; CDR3: CASSMRWEQYF; DNA: TGTGCCAGCAGTATGCGCTGGGAGCAGTACTTC
D: TRBD2; J: TRBJ2-2; V: TRBV7-2; size: -; CDR3: CASSPGLAGYTGELFF; DNA: TGTGCCAGCAGCCCGGGACTAGCGGGGTACACCGGGGAGCTGTTTTTT
D: -; J: TRBJ1-6; V: TRBV19; size: -; CDR3: CASRNQGFDSPLHF; DNA: TGTGCCAGTAGGAACCAGGGATTCGATTCACCCCTCCACTTT
D: -; J: TRBJ1-2; V: TRBV5-1; size: -; CDR3: CASSSKQGSGGYTF; DNA: TGCGCCAGCAGCTCAAAACAGGGATCTGGAGGCTACACCTTC
D: TRBD1; J: TRBJ1-6; V: TRBV7-9; size: -; CDR3: CASRPYRGHLPNSPLHF; DNA: TGTGCCAGCAGACCTTACAGGGGCCACCTCCCGAATTCACCCCTCCACTTT
D: TRBD1; J: TRBJ1-1; V: TRBV9; size: -; CDR3: CASSVGGWRDRDTEAFF; DNA: TGTGCCAGCAGCGTAGGGGGGTGGCGGGACAGGGACACTGAAGCTTTCTTT
D: -; J: TRBJ2-7; V: TRBV7-8; size: -; CDR3: CASSLVSLNYEQYF; DNA: TGTGCCAGCAGCTTAGTTTCCCTAAACTACGAGCAGTACTTC
D: -; J: TRBJ1-6; V: TRBV5-4; size: -; CDR3: CASSLPNSPLHF; DNA: TGTGCCAGCAGTCTTCCTAATTCACCCCTCCACTTT
D: TRBD2; J: TRBJ2-3; V: TRBV19; size: -; CDR3: CASSNLPKRGATDTQYF; DNA: TGTGCCAGTAGTAACCTCCCGAAGCGGGGGGCCACAGATACGCAGTATTTT
D: -; J: TRBJ1-6; V: TRBV5-4; size: few; CDR3: CATKIGQINSPLHF; DNA: TGTGCCACTAAAATCGGACAGATAAATTCACCCCTCCACTTT
D: -; J: TRBJ2-3; V: TRBV11-2; size: once; CDR3: CASSLGVRGTDTQYF; DNA: TGTGCCAGCAGCTTGGGCGTCAGGGGCACAGATACGCAGTATTTT
D: -; J: TRBJ1-4; V: TRBV6-5; size: -; CDR3: CASSTTAATNEKLFF; DNA: TGTGCCAGCAGTACAACAGCTGCAACTAATGAAAAACTGTTTTTT
D: -; J: TRBJ1-6; V: TRBV7-2; size: -; CDR3: CASSLTANSPLHF; DNA: TGTGCCAGCAGCTTAACTGCGAATTCACCCCTCCACTTT
D: TRBD1; J: TRBJ1-2; V: TRBV6-5; size: -; CDR3: CASSYSLGTGGGYTF; DNA: TGTGCCAGCAGTTACTCGTTGGGGACAGGCGGAGGCTACACCTTC
D: -; J: TRBJ1-6; V: TRBV7-2; size: -; CDR3: CASSRAGPDNSPLHF; DNA: TGTGCCAGCAGCCGGGCGGGACCCGATAATTCACCCCTCCACTTT
D: TRBD2; J: TRBJ2-3; V: TRBV5-1; size: -; CDR3: CASSLSVLAGYTDTQYF; DNA: TGCGCCAGCAGCTTGAGCGTACTAGCGGGATACACAGATACGCAGTATTTT
D: -; J: TRBJ1-5; V: TRBV29-1; size: -; CDR3: CSVGRGNQPQHF; DNA: TGCAGCGTTGGGAGGGGAAATCAGCCCCAGCATTTT
D: -; J: TRBJ1-4; V: TRBV14; size: -; CDR3: CASSQDLVGSANEKLFF; DNA: TGTGCCAGCAGCCAAGATTTAGTCGGGTCGGCTAATGAAAAACTGTTTTTT
D: TRBD1; J: TRBJ1-3; V: TRBV19; size: -; CDR3: CASRDAGQGTGNTIYF; DNA: TGTGCCAGTAGAGATGCCGGACAGGGAACTGGAAACACCATATATTTT
D: TRBD1; J: TRBJ1-1; V: TRBV12-3/TRBV12-4; size: -; CDR3: CASIRDRGTEAFF; DNA: TGTGCCAGCATCCGGGACAGGGGAACTGAAGCTTTCTTT
D: -; J: TRBJ1-5; V: TRBV6-5; size: -; CDR3: CASRPRQSNQPQHF; DNA: TGTGCCAGCAGGCCCCGACAGAGCAATCAGCCCCAGCATTTT